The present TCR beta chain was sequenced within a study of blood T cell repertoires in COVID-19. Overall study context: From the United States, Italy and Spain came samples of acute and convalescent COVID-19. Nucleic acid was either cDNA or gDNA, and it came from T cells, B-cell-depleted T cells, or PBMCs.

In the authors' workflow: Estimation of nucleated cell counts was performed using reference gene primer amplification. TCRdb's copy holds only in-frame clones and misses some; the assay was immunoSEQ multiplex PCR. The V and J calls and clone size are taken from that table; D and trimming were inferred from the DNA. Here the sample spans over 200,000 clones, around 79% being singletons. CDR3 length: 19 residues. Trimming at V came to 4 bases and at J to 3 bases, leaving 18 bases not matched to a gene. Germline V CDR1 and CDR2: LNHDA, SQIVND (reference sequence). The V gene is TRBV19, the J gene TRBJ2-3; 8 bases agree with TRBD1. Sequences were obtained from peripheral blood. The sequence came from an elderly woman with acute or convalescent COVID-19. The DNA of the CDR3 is TGTGCCAGTAGTAAATCGACAGGACAGGGATTTAGGGTGACAGATACGCAGTATTTT. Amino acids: CASSKSTGQGFRVTDTQYF.